The 22 T cell receptor beta chains in this list originate from one sample, sequenced in a study of regulatory T cells in long-lasting Graves disease. TCR beta libraries were built with iRepertoire HTBI primers and Arm-PCR of CDR3 regions. TCRdb re-analysed the multiplex PCR reads in MiXCR, keeping a single row per CDR3 protein. The data hold a few hundred thousand distinct CDR3 sequences, with roughly 25% observed a single time. Time point specified: persistent/refractory GD, antithyroid drugs over 5 years with positive TRAb. PBMC RNA was the source of the TCR library. The sequencing here drew on peripheral blood mononuclear cells (PBMCs), taken when the disease was refractory, from a patient treated with antithyroid drugs. These receptors came from a woman aged 40 to 49 with Graves disease.

About this clonotype itself: This may arise from a read error, as a much more abundant clone is one base away. The gene calls are TRBV28 and TRBJ1-4; TRBD1 agrees at 8 bases. This CDR3 spans 17 amino acids. Per the germline V gene, CDR1 is MDHEN and CDR2 is SYDVKM. The CDR3 spells CASRPRQGKTLNEELFF. The DNA for the CDR3 is TGTGCCAGCAGACCCAGACAGGGGAAGACGTTGAATGAAGAACTGTTTTTT.

The chain joins TRBV7-3 to TRBJ2-2; D uncertain. This CDR3 is 14 amino acids long. With 2 bases removed from V and 4 bases from J, the gap between germline ends came to 8 bases. Germline lookup yields CDR1 SGHTA and CDR2 FQGTGA. Here the CDR3 DNA reads TGTGCCAGCAGCTTACAGGCAGCCACCGGGGAGCTGTTTTTT. It is translated as CASSLQAATGELFF.

The table lists this clonotype with a few counts. The rearrangement uses TRBV5-5 and TRBJ1-5; TRBD1 matches at 7 bases. Germline-derived CDR1 and CDR2 are SGHKS and YYEKEE (reference sequence). Trimming took 4 bases from V and 3 from J; bases not matched to a gene: 7. The CDR3 covers 15 residues. Here the CDR3 reads CASSETGIPNQPQHF. CDR3 nucleotides: TGTGCCAGCAGCGAGACAGGGATCCCCAATCAGCCCCAGCATTTT.

The V and J genes are TRBV11-2 and TRBJ1-4, with D possibly matching TRBD1 (6 bases). CDR3 length: 18 residues. Trimming stripped 2 bases from V and 3 bases from J, with 19 bases between. Germline CDR1 and CDR2: SGHAT and FQNNGV. DNA of the CDR3: TGTGCCAGCAGCTTACGAATAAAACAGGGTTCAGCTAATGAAAAACTGTTTTTT. Translated: CASSLRIKQGSANEKLFF.

The chain has TRBV12-3 or TRBV12-4 and TRBJ1-6; D possibly corresponds to TRBD1 (6 bases). The CDR3 sequence is 14 residues long. V was pared by 7 bases and J by 5 bases, with 12 bases between. The CDR3, as DNA: TGTGCCAGCAATCTGGGACAAAATAATTCACCCCTCCACTTT. Its protein product is CASNLGQNNSPLHF.

This clonotype was seen only a few times. The chain carries TRBV7-9 and TRBJ2-1; 10 bases line up with TRBD2. Germline V gives CDR1 SEHNR, CDR2 FQNEAQ (reference sequence). V lost 4 bases, J lost 8 bases, and 8 bases stayed unmatched. This CDR3 region has 15 residues. CDR3: CASSSSGTSVYEQFF. CDR3 sequence (DNA): TGTGCCAGCAGCTCGTCCGGGACTAGCGTTTATGAGCAGTTCTTC.

The genes are TRBV7-2 and TRBJ2-1; D unresolved. From germline, CDR1 is SGHTA and CDR2 FQGNSA. With 3 bases removed from V and 2 bases from J, the gap between germline ends came to 11 bases. The CDR3 extends over 15 amino acids. In DNA, the CDR3 is TGTGCCAGCAGCTTTTCTGATCCTACCTACAATGAGCAGTTCTTC. It encodes CASSFSDPTYNEQFF.

The chain couples TRBV5-8 to TRBJ1-5; 9 bases fit TRBD1. Germline V CDR1 and CDR2: SGHTS, YDEGEE. J was trimmed by 4 bases and V by 4 bases; bases with no gene match: 6. This CDR3 is built from 15 residues. The CDR3 spells CASSKRTGDNQPQHF. DNA of the CDR3: TGTGCCAGCAGCAAAAGGACAGGGGATAATCAGCCCCAGCATTTT.

For this clonotype: With only one base between it and a far larger clone, this is likely a read error. The chain recombines TRBV11-1 with TRBJ2-2, with D tentatively TRBD1 (5 bases). The CDR3 consists of 15 residues. CDR1 and CDR2 (germline): SGHAT, FQDESV (reference sequence). The V gene lost 5 bases and the J gene lost 5 bases, with 15 bases spanning the gap. The CDR3 DNA sequence: TGTGCCAGCAGCATTGGGGCATACAGAACCGGGGAGCTGTTTTTT. Protein product: CASSIGAYRTGELFF.

This clonotype was found a few times. V usage is TRBV20-1 and J usage is TRBJ2-7; 10 bases line up with TRBD1. Germline-derived CDR1 and CDR2 are DFQATT and SNEGSKA (reference sequence). The CDR3 covers 14 residues. CDR3 sequence (DNA): TGCAGCCCAACGACAGGGGGCAAATCCTACGAGCAGTACTTC. Translation: CSPTTGGKSYEQYF.

This clonotype showed up many times. This chain connects TRBV29-1 to TRBJ1-1, with D possibly TRBD1 on 5 matching bases. The CDR3 is 15 amino acids. Germline CDR1 and CDR2: SQVTM and ANQGSEA. The V gene lost 6 bases and the J gene lost 0 bases, with 17 bases spanning the gap. CDR3 nucleotides: TGCAGCGTCACTTTCCCCGGGACGGTGAACACTGAAGCTTTCTTT. Protein: CSVTFPGTVNTEAFF.

This clonotype was detected many times. V gene TRBV2 combines with J gene TRBJ1-5, with 7 bases that match TRBD1. Germline CDR1 is SNHLY and CDR2 is FYNNEI. CDR3 size: 16 residues. The junction had 8 bases not matched to a gene; V was cut back by 6 bases and J by 0 bases. CDR3 region: CASSRGDRDSNQPQHF. CDR3 DNA sequence: TGTGCCAGCAGCAGGGGAGACAGGGATAGCAATCAGCCCCAGCATTTT.

The table lists this clonotype with many counts. V usage is TRBV6-2 or TRBV6-3 and J usage is TRBJ2-5; D might be TRBD2 (5 bases). Germline V gene lookup returns CDR1 MNHEY and CDR2 SVGEGT. The CDR3 runs 12 residues. V gave up 6 bases and J gave up 9 bases, with 14 bases separating them. DNA of the CDR3: TGTGCCAGCAGAGGACTTACCGGAGCCCAGTACTTC. Its translation: CASRGLTGAQYF.

This clonotype was counted many times. This chain links TRBV7-3 with TRBJ2-2, with no clear D. V was trimmed by 6 bases and J by 4 bases, leaving 9 bases between them. This CDR3 is 13 amino acids long. Germline-derived CDR1 and CDR2 are SGHTA and FQGTGA. This CDR3 is CASSSRTTGELFF. CDR3 DNA sequence: TGTGCCAGCAGTTCCCGGACCACCGGGGAGCTGTTTTTT.

This chain joins TRBV19 and TRBJ2-6; D unresolved. The CDR3 contains 16 residues. Germline CDR1 reads LNHDA; CDR2 reads SQIVND (reference sequence). The ends were cut back, 6 bases at V and 2 bases at J, with 14 bases in the middle. CDR3 protein: CASSINIVPGANVLTF. CDR3 DNA sequence: TGTGCCAGTAGCATAAACATAGTGCCTGGGGCCAACGTCCTGACTTTC.

This clonotype was found once. The chain has TRBV14 and TRBJ2-2; 8 bases are shared with TRBD2. V was pared by 6 bases and J by 5 bases, with 11 bases of the junction left unmatched. This CDR3 spans 16 amino acids. Germline V gives CDR1 SGHDN, CDR2 FVKESK. The CDR3 bases are TGTGCCAGCAGTACCTCATGGACTAGCAGAACCGGGGAGCTGTTTTTT. Translated, it gives CASSTSWTSRTGELFF.

CDR3 residues: CASSPGPSNTGELFF. The CDR3 nucleotides are TGCGCCAGCAGCCCGGGGCCTTCGAACACCGGGGAGCTGTTTTTT. This chain joins TRBV5-1 and TRBJ2-2; the D call may be TRBD1 or TRBD2 (5 bases each). This CDR3 has 15 residues. Between the trimmed V and J ends, which lost 4 bases and 0 bases, there was a span of 10 bases. CDR1 and CDR2 (germline): SGHRS, YFSETQ.

The V and J genes are TRBV27 and TRBJ2-7, with D unresolved. The V gene's germline CDR1 is MNHEY and CDR2 SMNVEV (reference sequence). Trimming took off 3 bases at V and 0 bases at J, with 12 bases between the two ends. The CDR3 contains 15 residues. The DNA for the CDR3 is TGTGCCAGCAGTTTTACCGGGCAGGTCTCCTACGAGCAGTACTTC. Its protein is CASSFTGQVSYEQYF.

V usage is TRBV29-1 and J usage is TRBJ2-1, with 7 positions matching TRBD2. The V and J ends lost 0 bases and 1 base, in that order; junction bases with no gene match: 9. Germline CDR1 SQVTM, CDR2 ANQGSEA. The CDR3 runs to 17 residues. The CDR3, as DNA: TGCAGCGTTGAAGATGTAGGCGGGAGTTCGTCCTACAATGAGCAGTTCTTC. Residues: CSVEDVGGSSSYNEQFF.

This clonotype has a single count. The chain joins TRBV7-9 to TRBJ2-7; TRBD1 aligns across 9 bases. Germline CDR1 is SEHNR and CDR2 is FQNEAQ (reference sequence). The CDR3 has 15 amino acids. V lost 5 bases to trimming and J lost 6 bases; unmatched junction nucleotides: 11. CDR3 sequence (DNA): TGTGCCAGCAGCCTACCGGGACAGGGAATCCTCGAGCAGTACTTC. It is translated as CASSLPGQGILEQYF. The full variable domain, rest sourced from reference TRBV7-9 and TRBJ2-7, is DTGVSQNPRHKITKRGQNVTFRCDPISEHNRLYWYRQTLGQGPEFLTYFQNEAQLEKSRLLSDRFSAERPKGSFSTLEIQRTEQGDSAMYLCASSLPGQGILEQYFGPGTRLTVT.

This clonotype was seen a handful of times. CDR3 loop: CASLLGYEQYF. The CDR3 coding sequence is TGTGCCAGCCTCCTGGGCTACGAGCAGTACTTC. V usage is TRBV27 and J usage is TRBJ2-7; no definite D call. The germline CDR1 and CDR2 sequences are MNHEY and SMNVEV (reference sequence). The V end lost 8 bases, the J end lost 3 bases, and 8 bases lay between the germline ends. This CDR3 comprises 11 residues.

This clonotype was found many times. The DNA for the CDR3 is TGTGCCAGCAGTAGCGGGACAGGCTACACCTTC. This encodes CASSSGTGYTF. The chain employs TRBV2 and TRBJ1-2, with TRBD1 as a possible D gene (6 bases). Germline V CDR1 and CDR2: SNHLY, FYNNEI. The V gene lost 5 bases and the J gene lost 8 bases, with 9 bases spanning the gap. The CDR3 is made up of 11 amino acids.